Listed below are T cell receptor beta chains from one sample, sequenced in a study of blood T cells in healthy people across ages. TCRdb re-derived calls from the 5' RACE reads in MiXCR, one entry per CDR3 protein. The repertoire holds roughly 900,000 distinct CDR3 sequences, about 28% seen once, with roughly 17% in the top ten. The specimen sequenced was blood. Every receptor here comes from a woman of 80 years or more in good health. Each CDR3 is given with its conserved first and last residue. D genes are given only for firm matches. Where a row states a size, it is once, few, many or the class of an expanded clone; other rows omit it.

V	size	D	J	DNA	CDR3
TRBV20-1	-	TRBD2	TRBJ2-1	TGCAGTGCTAGAGATGGGACTAGCGGGGGGAATGAGCAGTTCTTC	CSARDGTSGGNEQFF
TRBV5-1	many	TRBD2	TRBJ2-3	TGCGCCAGCACCGAGCAGCGGGGCAGCACAGATACGCAGTATTTT	CASTEQRGSTDTQYF
TRBV5-1	few	-	TRBJ1-6	TGCGCCAGCAGCTTGGTGGACAGACAGAGCTCCTATAATTCACCCCTCCACTTT	CASSLVDRQSSYNSPLHF
TRBV12-3/TRBV12-4	few	-	TRBJ1-2	TGTGCCAGCAGGTCGACAGTGGCGGTGGGTGGCTACACCTTC	CASRSTVAVGGYTF
TRBV27	many	-	TRBJ1-2	TGTGCCAGCAGTTTTAATAAGGGGGGCGGCTACACCTTC	CASSFNKGGGYTF
TRBV23-1	few	-	TRBJ2-5	TGCGCCAGCAGACGACTTACCTATGAGGGTCAAGAGACCCAGTACTTC	CASRRLTYEGQETQYF
TRBV7-6	-	TRBD1	TRBJ2-7	TGTGCCAGCAGCGTGTCAGGGGGATCCCTTTACGAGCAGTACTTC	CASSVSGGSLYEQYF
TRBV27	few	-	TRBJ1-2	TGTGCCAGCAGTTTACATCACCGAGGAACGACTTATTATGGCTACACCTTC	CASSLHHRGTTYYGYTF
TRBV6-2/TRBV6-3	few	-	TRBJ1-1	TGTGCCAGCAGGCCCGGGGGGGTCACTGAAGCTTTCTTT	CASRPGGVTEAFF
TRBV6-6	-	-	TRBJ1-1	TGTGCCAGCAGTTACCCTCAGGACGGCACTGAAGCTTTCTTT	CASSYPQDGTEAFF
TRBV30	-	-	TRBJ1-6	TGTGCCTGGAATGAGGACAGTAATTCACCCCTCCACTTT	CAWNEDSNSPLHF
TRBV11-1	-	-	TRBJ2-7	TGTGCCAGCAGCTTAAGCACCGGGCCAACCACCTACGAGCAGTACTTC	CASSLSTGPTTYEQYF
TRBV20-1	few	TRBD1	TRBJ1-2	TGCAGTGCTAGAGATGGTAGTTGGGACAGGGGGGGCTACACCTTC	CSARDGSWDRGGYTF
TRBV19	-	-	TRBJ1-2	TGTGCCAGTAGTGCGGGGCTGGGCTACACCTTC	CASSAGLGYTF
TRBV7-9	-	-	TRBJ2-7	TGTGCCAGCAGCCCGGGCAGGGCCGCGGTATACGAGCAGTACTTC	CASSPGRAAVYEQYF
TRBV7-6	many	TRBD1	TRBJ1-2	TGTGCCAGCAGGCGAGCGACGACAGGGACAGAAGGCTACACCTTC	CASRRATTGTEGYTF
TRBV15	-	-	TRBJ1-4	TGTGCCACCAGCAGCCCGGGACTTGGTCTTGAGAAACTGTTTTTT	CATSSPGLGLEKLFF
TRBV5-1	few	-	TRBJ1-1	TGCGCCAGCAGCTTCCCCACTGAAGCTTTCTTT	CASSFPTEAFF
TRBV9	-	-	TRBJ1-5	TGTGCCAGCAGCGTAGGCCCTACGGGACAATCCAATCAGCCCCAGCATTTT	CASSVGPTGQSNQPQHF
TRBV3-1	many	-	TRBJ2-1	TGTGCCAGCAGCCAAGGGCGGACAGTCTCCTACAATGAGCAGTTCTTC	CASSQGRTVSYNEQFF
TRBV7-2	-	TRBD1	TRBJ1-5	TGTGCCAGCAGCAAGGACAGGGGCAATCAGCCCCAGCATTTT	CASSKDRGNQPQHF
TRBV5-1	many	TRBD2	TRBJ2-1	TGCGCCAGCAGCTTGGGTTCCCTAGCGGGGGGTAACAATGAGCAGTTCTTC	CASSLGSLAGGNNEQFF
TRBV20-1	-	TRBD1	TRBJ1-2	TGCAGTGCTTTTACGATCGGACAGGGGCGACCCGGCAACTGTGGTTACACCTTC	CSAFTIGQGRPGNCGYTF
TRBV7-4	many	-	TRBJ2-5	TGTGCCAGCAGCTGTCTCGGAGGGGCGTGGAAAGAGACCCAGTACTTC	CASSCLGGAWKETQYF
TRBV20-1	many	-	TRBJ2-5	TGCAGTGCTAGAGTTTCCAACACTTTTAAAGAGACCCAGTACTTC	CSARVSNTFKETQYF
TRBV27	many	-	TRBJ2-3	TGTGCCAGCAGTTTATGGGGCAAGACAGATACGCAGTATTTT	CASSLWGKTDTQYF
TRBV6-5	-	-	TRBJ1-1	TGTGCCAGTCGACGCCTAACGACAGTGAACACTGAAGCTTTCTTT	CASRRLTTVNTEAFF
TRBV7-9	many	TRBD1	TRBJ1-2	TGTGCCAGCAGCTTAACCGAGACAGGGACCTCCTATGGCTACACCTTC	CASSLTETGTSYGYTF
TRBV7-2	many	-	TRBJ1-2	TGTGCCAGCAGAATCGTTACTGGGGCTGGCTACACCTTC	CASRIVTGAGYTF
TRBV5-1	many	TRBD1	TRBJ2-7	TGCGCCAGCAGCTTGGCCCCGGGACAGGGGGCCTACGAGCAGTACTTC	CASSLAPGQGAYEQYF
TRBV28	-	TRBD1	TRBJ2-7	TGTGCCAGCAGCGCTCCCCCGGGACAGGGTAACTACGAGCAGTACTTC	CASSAPPGQGNYEQYF
TRBV11-2	many	-	TRBJ2-3	TGTGCCAGCAGCTTACGGGGGCCCGGTTCAGATACGCAGTATTTT	CASSLRGPGSDTQYF
TRBV28	-	-	TRBJ1-5	TGTGCCAGCGGCCGACGGAGTAGCAATCAGCCCCAGCATTTT	CASGRRSSNQPQHF
TRBV18	few	TRBD2	TRBJ2-3	TGTGCCAGCTCACCAGTAGCGGGGTCAAAAACAGATACGCAGTATTTT	CASSPVAGSKTDTQYF
TRBV3-1	-	-	TRBJ1-5	TGTGCCAGCAGCCCCGGTTTCGGATTCCAGCCCCAGCATTTT	CASSPGFGFQPQHF
TRBV19	few	-	TRBJ2-5	TGTGCCAGTAGTATCTCAGTGACACAAGAGACCCAGTACTTC	CASSISVTQETQYF
TRBV5-1	-	-	TRBJ1-2	TGCGCCAGCAGCTTCCGGGGCTCTAGTCGTGGCTACACCTTC	CASSFRGSSRGYTF
TRBV6-2/TRBV6-3	-	TRBD1	TRBJ1-1	TGTGCCAGCAGTACCAAGACAGGGGGGAACACTGAAGCTTTCTTT	CASSTKTGGNTEAFF
TRBV7-2	many	-	TRBJ2-3	TGTGCCAGCAGCCCCCGGTCAGGGGGGGCTGGCACAGATACGCAGTATTTT	CASSPRSGGAGTDTQYF
TRBV20-1	many	TRBD1	TRBJ1-6	TGCAGTGCTATTGCTGGACAGGCCTATAATTCACCCCTCCACTTT	CSAIAGQAYNSPLHF
TRBV6-1	-	-	TRBJ1-1	TGTGCCAGCAGTGAAAAGGGAAGGAACACTGAAGCTTTCTTT	CASSEKGRNTEAFF
TRBV6-5	many	-	TRBJ2-5	TGTGCCAGCAGTTACTCCCCTAGACTAGCGGGGACAGGGGGGACCCAGTACTTC	CASSYSPRLAGTGGTQYF
TRBV30	-	-	TRBJ1-1	TGTGCCTTGGAAAGGATGAACACTGAAGCTTTCTTT	CALERMNTEAFF
TRBV12-3/TRBV12-4	-	-	TRBJ2-3	TGTACCAGTAGGAGACCGAGCACAGATACGCAGTATTTT	CTSRRPSTDTQYF
TRBV6-2/TRBV6-3	-	-	TRBJ2-5	TGTGCCAGCAGTTTCCGGGACTTGCTTTTGGAGACCCAGTACTTC	CASSFRDLLLETQYF
TRBV4-3	few	-	TRBJ1-3	TGCGCCAGCAGCAGCCAGATAGGAAACACCATATATTTT	CASSSQIGNTIYF
TRBV5-1	many	-	TRBJ2-1	TGCGCCAGCGGGCGGGACAACGACAATGAGCAGTTCTTC	CASGRDNDNEQFF
TRBV9	many	-	TRBJ1-5	TGTGCCAGCAGCGCGGAAGTTAATCAGCCCCAGCATTTT	CASSAEVNQPQHF
TRBV5-1	-	TRBD2	TRBJ2-3	TGCGCCGGCAACGAGGGTAGCGGGGGTATCACAGATACGCAGTATTTT	CAGNEGSGGITDTQYF
TRBV20-1	-	TRBD2	TRBJ2-2	TGCAGTGCTACCCTTAGCGGGGGGACCGGGGAGCTGTTTTTT	CSATLSGGTGELFF
TRBV4-3	-	-	TRBJ2-3	TGCGCCAGCGGCCAAACCACAGCTGGAACAGGGCCTATTTACACAGATACGCAGTATTTT	CASGQTTAGTGPIYTDTQYF
TRBV5-6	few	-	TRBJ1-4	TGTGCCAGCAGCGATGGGGGGACTAATGAAAAACTGTTTTTT	CASSDGGTNEKLFF
TRBV7-2	many	TRBD2	TRBJ2-5	TGTGCCAGCAGCTTGGTGGCGGGGGGAGAGACCCAGTACTTC	CASSLVAGGETQYF
TRBV5-1	many	TRBD1	TRBJ1-6	TGCGCCAGCAGCCACCCGACAGGGACCGAGCTTAAGTCACCCCTCCACTTT	CASSHPTGTELKSPLHF